These 25 T cell receptor beta chains share one sample of origin, sequenced in a study of blood T cell repertoires in COVID-19. TCRdb's copy holds only in-frame clones and misses some; the assay was immunoSEQ multiplex PCR. Of about 160,000 clones listed, approximately 80% are singletons. Sequencing input: PBMCs or T cells enriched from blood (not recorded which). All receptors come from a man aged 35-49 years who had recovered from COVID-19.

V and J are TRBV11-2 and TRBJ2-3; a weak D match, TRBD2 (5 bases). The germline V gene encodes CDR1 SGHAT and CDR2 FQNNGV. CDR3 length: 14 amino acids. V gave up 5 bases and J gave up 0 bases, with 9 bases separating them. The chain's CDR3 is CASSQPGSTDTQYF. For the CDR3, the DNA is TGTGCCAGCAGCCAGCCGGGAAGCACAGATACGCAGTATTTT.

The chain uses TRBV7-8 and TRBJ2-1; 11 nucleotides match TRBD2. Germline CDR1 is SGHVS and CDR2 is FQNEAQ. CDR3 length: 20 residues. J was trimmed by 4 bases and V by 4 bases; bases with no gene match: 18. The CDR3 is CASSSPLVAGGPGGYNEQFF. The CDR3 region has the DNA TGTGCCAGCAGCTCCCCGCTCGTAGCGGGGGGGCCTGGCGGGTACAATGAGCAGTTCTTC.

This clone was seen a handful of times. The J gene is TRBJ2-1, the V gene TRBV4-2, with 9 positions matching TRBD2. The CDR3 length is 14 residues. Germline CDR1 and CDR2: LGHNA and YNFKEQ. The V and J ends lost 6 bases and 7 bases, in that order; junction bases with no gene match: 7. The chain's CDR3 is CASRTSGLGNEQFF. As DNA, the CDR3 is TGTGCCAGCAGGACTAGCGGTTTGGGGAATGAGCAGTTCTTC.

The V gene is TRBV12-3 or TRBV12-4, the J gene TRBJ2-3; D is uncertain. V was trimmed by 5 bases and J by 14 bases, leaving 17 bases between them. This CDR3 is built from 12 residues. The CDR3 sequence is CASSLPRGGRYF. Here the CDR3 DNA reads TGTGCCAGCAGTCTCCCTAGAGGTGGTAGGTATTTT.

V is TRBV7-8 and J is TRBJ2-3; TRBD1 might be the D (6 bases). The CDR3 is made up of 15 amino acids. Deletions cut 5 bases from V and 0 bases from J, with 12 bases between. The germline V gene encodes CDR1 SGHVS and CDR2 FQNEAQ. CDR3 sequence reads: CASSRTGSSTDTQYF. CDR3 coding DNA: TGTGCCAGCAGCCGCACAGGGAGTAGCACAGATACGCAGTATTTT. The variable domain in full, with the rest retrieved from reference TRBV7-8 and TRBJ2-3, is GAGVSQSPRYKVAKRGQDVALRCDPISGHVSLFWYQQALGQGPEFLTYFQNEAQLDKSGLPSDRFFAERPEGSVSTLKIQRTQQEDSAVYLCASSRTGSSTDTQYFGPGTRLTVL.

This rearrangement joins TRBV30 to TRBJ1-2; the D is unclear. The V gene's germline CDR1 is GTSNPN and CDR2 SVGIG (reference sequence). The CDR3 is 12 residues long. The ends were cut back, 2 bases at V and 4 bases at J, with 8 bases in the middle. The CDR3 DNA sequence: TGTGCCTGGAGTATAGGAGGCTATGGCTACACCTTC. Amino acid sequence: CAWSIGGYGYTF.

This clone was observed once. This chain uses TRBV12-3 or TRBV12-4 with TRBJ2-7, with 8 bases aligning to TRBD1. V lost 2 bases, J lost 9 bases, and 6 bases stayed unmatched. This CDR3 has 13 residues. For the CDR3, the DNA is TGTGCCAGCAGTTTAAGACAGGGGTTGGGGCAGTACTTC. Translating gives CASSLRQGLGQYF.

J is TRBJ2-3 and V is TRBV7-3; 11 bases map to TRBD2. The V and J ends lost 4 bases and 5 bases, in that order; junction bases with no gene match: 2. Germline CDR1 and CDR2: SGHTA and FQGTGA. The CDR3 has 14 amino acids. CDR3 sequence reads: CASSSGLAGDTQYF. Here the CDR3 DNA reads TGTGCCAGCAGCTCTGGACTAGCGGGAGATACGCAGTATTTT.

The chain couples TRBV6-2 or TRBV6-3 to TRBJ1-1; 7 nucleotides match TRBD1. There are 13 residues in the CDR3. The trim removed 3 bases at V and 8 bases at J, leaving 6 bases unmatched. Per germline, CDR1 MNHEY and CDR2 SVGEGT. In DNA form, the CDR3 reads TGTGCCAGCAGTTATCCCGGGACAGTAGAAGCTTTCTTT. This sequence encodes CASSYPGTVEAFF.

The V gene is TRBV6-5, the J gene TRBJ1-5; 11 nucleotides agree with TRBD1. The V segment lost 8 bases and the J segment 0 bases; nucleotides outside the gene matches: 3. This CDR3 comprises 15 residues. CDR1 is MNHEY and CDR2 is SVGAGI in the germline V gene. The CDR3 bases are TGTGCCAGCGGACAGGGGGCCTATAGCAATCAGCCCCAGCATTTT. Residues: CASGQGAYSNQPQHF.

This chain connects TRBV10-3 to TRBJ2-7, with D perhaps TRBD2 (5 bases). Per the germline V gene, CDR1 is ENHRY and CDR2 is SYGVKD. The CDR3 is 15 amino acids. V lost 3 bases to trimming and J lost 0 bases, with 12 bases between them. The CDR3: CAISDSTRSSYEQYV. The CDR3, as DNA: TGTGCCATCAGTGACAGCACTAGGAGCTCCTACGAGCAGTACGTC.

The chain uses TRBV7-9 and TRBJ2-7; 11 bases map to TRBD1. Trimming removed 1 base from V and 6 bases from J; junction bases left unmatched: 8. The CDR3 runs to 16 residues. Germline CDR1 and CDR2: SEHNR and FQNEAQ (reference sequence). This CDR3 is CASSLGTGGVLGEQYF. The DNA for the CDR3 is TGTGCCAGCAGCTTAGGGACAGGGGGCGTATTGGGCGAGCAGTACTTC.

This clone was seen many times. The chain recombines TRBV6-5 with TRBJ1-2, with TRBD1 matching over 7 bases. With V trimmed by 6 bases and J by 5 bases, 9 bases remained unmatched. Germline CDR1 is MNHEY and CDR2 is SVGAGI. The CDR3 is made up of 14 amino acids. CDR3 nucleotide sequence: TGTGCCAGCAGCCGTCAGGGGACAGCGTATGGCTACACCTTC. As protein: CASSRQGTAYGYTF.

This chain connects TRBV19 to TRBJ1-4, with TRBD1 matching over 8 bases. With 7 bases clipped from V and 1 base from J, the junction kept 5 bases outside the gene matches. The CDR3 length is 15 residues. Germline CDR1 LNHDA, CDR2 SQIVND (reference sequence). CDR3 DNA: TGTGCCAGTACCAACGACAGGGGAACTAATGAAAAACTGTTTTTT. Protein: CASTNDRGTNEKLFF.

Note on this clone: An end of the junction does not agree with germline; a read error may underlie this. CDR3 in amino acids: CAGSFGTNSGNTIYF. The CDR3 bases are TGCGCCGGCAGCTTTGGGACAAACTCTGGAAACACCATATATTTT. This chain joins TRBV5-1 and TRBJ1-3; D perhaps matches TRBD1 (6 bases). The germline V gene encodes CDR1 SGHRS and CDR2 YFSETQ. This CDR3 has 15 residues.

This clone was counted only a few times. This same CDR3 is encoded by further DNA sequences in the sample. The chain links TRBV9 to TRBJ1-5; no firm D call. Trimming pared 0 bases from V and 2 bases from J, leaving 6 bases between. Germline V lookup: CDR1 SGDLS, CDR2 YYNGEE. The CDR3 loop spans 14 amino acids. The CDR3 DNA follows: TGTGCCAGCAGCGTAGATACAGGCAATCAGCCCCAGCATTTT. This codes for CASSVDTGNQPQHF.

The chain has TRBV4-2 and TRBJ2-1, with 8 bases identical to TRBD2. Germline lookup yields CDR1 LGHNA and CDR2 YNFKEQ. Trimming at V came to 4 bases and at J to 7 bases, leaving 12 bases not matched to a gene. CDR3 size: 16 residues. CDR3 DNA: TGTGCCAGCAGCCCAGGCGGGGGGACCCCCGGGAATGAGCAGTTCTTC. Translated: CASSPGGGTPGNEQFF.

The V gene is TRBV5-1, the J gene TRBJ2-2; no firm D call. Germline values: CDR1 SGHRS, CDR2 YFSETQ. V was trimmed by 0 bases and J by 3 bases, leaving 6 bases between them. The CDR3 consists of 14 residues. CDR3 DNA sequence: TGCGCCAGCAGCTTGGGCGATCACACCGGGGAGCTGTTTTTT. Translation: CASSLGDHTGELFF.

This chain connects TRBV7-3 to TRBJ2-5; 7 bases match TRBD2. With 5 bases clipped from V and 4 bases from J, the junction kept 10 bases outside the gene matches. The CDR3 runs to 15 residues. Germline loops: CDR1 SGHTA, CDR2 FQGTGA. The CDR3 protein is CASSRRIGEGETQYF. CDR3 sequence (DNA): TGTGCCAGCAGCCGACGGATCGGGGAGGGAGAGACCCAGTACTTC.

The V and J genes are TRBV7-3 and TRBJ2-7, with a possible D match to TRBD1 (5 bases). The germline V and J ends were trimmed by 4 bases and 3 bases, with 22 bases remaining between them. CDR3 length: 17 residues. Per germline, CDR1 SGHTA and CDR2 FQGTGA. The chain's CDR3 is CASSSSEVQGVFYEQYV. The CDR3 DNA reads as TGTGCCAGCAGCTCTTCAGAGGTCCAGGGTGTTTTCTACGAGCAGTACGTC.

The chain has TRBV9 and TRBJ1-5, with D perhaps TRBD1 (5 bases). Germline V gene data show CDR1 as SGDLS and CDR2 as YYNGEE. Trimming took 3 bases from V and 0 from J, leaving 10 bases between them. This CDR3 is built from 15 residues. CDR3 nucleotide sequence: TGTGCCAGCAGCGCTTCAGGGTATAGCAATCAGCCCCAGCATTTT. Translated: CASSASGYSNQPQHF.

J is TRBJ2-3 and V is TRBV20-1, with D tentatively TRBD2 (5 bases). Germline lookup yields CDR1 DFQATT and CDR2 SNEGSKA (reference sequence). The germline V and J ends were trimmed by 3 bases and 5 bases, with 15 bases remaining between them. The CDR3 totals 14 residues. CDR3 amino acids: CSASFRQGRDTQYF. CDR3 DNA sequence: TGCAGTGCTAGTTTCCGCCAAGGGAGAGATACGCAGTATTTT.

The table lists this clone with a count of one. The CDR3, as DNA: TGTGCCAGCAGGTCCCGGGGGGCGCCTAATGAAAAACTGTTTTTT. Its translation: CASRSRGAPNEKLFF. J is TRBJ1-4 and V is TRBV27, with D possibly being TRBD1 (6 bases). Germline loops: CDR1 MNHEY, CDR2 SMNVEV (reference sequence). This CDR3 spans 15 amino acids. Trimming removed 6 bases from V and 3 bases from J, with 14 bases in between.

This clone was seen at least ten times. J is TRBJ1-2 and V is TRBV5-1; 12 positions agree with TRBD1. J lost 8 bases, V lost 0 bases, and 5 bases had no gene match. The CDR3 has 15 amino acids. The V gene's germline CDR1 is SGHRS and CDR2 YFSETQ. The CDR3 DNA follows: TGCGCCAGCAGCTTGGCTATAGGGACAGGGGGCGGCTACACCTTC. Encoded protein: CASSLAIGTGGGYTF.

In its sample, this clone was seen once. The rearrangement joins TRBV7-6 to TRBJ1-3; the D gene is possibly TRBD1 (6 bases). This CDR3 comprises 18 residues. CDR1 is SGHVS, CDR2 FNYEAQ, per germline. Trimming took 5 bases from V and 0 from J, leaving 20 bases between them. CDR3 sequence: CASSDLGAIRGSGNTIYF. CDR3 DNA sequence: TGTGCCAGCAGCGACCTGGGAGCCATCAGGGGCTCTGGAAACACCATATATTTT.